The clone carrying this T cell receptor beta chain was observed once. Antigen: not known. An end of the junction differs from the germline gene, which may be a read error. The data originate from a study of PD-1 blockade in classical Hodgkin lymphoma. General study results and limits: The diversity seen at baseline in complete responders resembled that of newly diagnosed patients. The authors have not defined what causes the repertoire differences, possibly disease activity or prior therapy.

Every one of the patients relapsed after autologous stem cell transplantation (brentuximab vedotin exposure was variable). From thawed PBMCs, CD4+ T cells were purified using magnetic negative selection. Assay used: immunoSEQ multiplex PCR; TCRdb lists only in-frame clones, some missing. The sample carries 9,500 to 15,000 clones, approximately 79% recorded once. The length of the CDR3 is 15 residues. Germline V gives CDR1 SGHAT, CDR2 FQNNGV. The chain uses TRBV11-2 and TRBJ1-2; 8 bases are shared with TRBD1. The sample consisted of CD4+ T cells from blood, taken at baseline. The sequence derives from a human donor with classical Hodgkin lymphoma. CDR3 in DNA: TGCGCCAGCAGCCAAGCCCTACAGGGGGACTATGGCTACACCTTC. It yields the protein CASSQALQGDYGYTF. Together with reference TRBV11-2 and TRBJ1-2, the CDR3 gives the full variable domain: EAGVAQSPRYKIIEKRQSVAFWCNPISGHATLYWYQQILGQGPKLLIQFQNNGVVDDSQLPKDRFSAERLKGVDSTLKIQPAKLEDSAVYLCASSQALQGDYGYTFGSGTRLTVV.